The present TCR beta chain was sequenced within a study of T cells in Graves' hyperthyroidism and ophthalmopathy. In its sample, this clonotype was seen many times. Between the trimmed V and J ends, which lost 2 bases and 6 bases, there was a span of 10 bases. The CDR3 is 14 amino acids. Germline CDR1 reads LGHDT; CDR2 reads YNNKEL (reference sequence). Using RNA transcripts as the source, TCR beta CDR3 regions were amplified. A set of HTBI primers served as the primers for a first-round RT-PCR of the TCR CDR3. From the multiplex PCR reads, TCRdb called clonotypes with MiXCR, one entry per CDR3 protein. The repertoire has approximately 740,000 distinct CDR3 sequences, 14% of them found once; the top ten carry more than 8.5%. Uncontrolled infection, other autoimmune disease, pregnancy or lactation excluded patients.

Sequenced sample: blood. The V and J genes are TRBV3-1 and TRBJ1-4; perhaps TRBD1 as D (5 bases). The source is a young woman with Graves' hyperthyroidism. CDR3 DNA: TGTGCCAGCAGCCAAACCGGGACGGATGAAAAACTGTTTTTT. This encodes CASSQTGTDEKLFF.